Reported below is one T cell receptor beta chain. Its specificity is unknown. At one boundary the junction diverges from the germline segment, which might be a read error. Though probably carrying unrecorded immune exposures, donors were nominally healthy at sampling. These data are taken from a study of cytomegalovirus exposure and HLA in healthy donors. In the study overall: From HLA-typed donors, an early data release held roughly 89 million unique TCRs.

General study findings and limits: Later analysis reportedly placed an Asian-associated ancestry cluster below the roughly 700-donor mean in N-insertions. As immune exposure information, only CMV serostatus was available.

The PCR made use of 60 Vbeta and 13 Jbeta primers. TCRdb's table, derived via immunoSEQ multiplex PCR, lists solely in-frame clones and lacks some. The data hold more than 200,000 clones, with roughly 80% observed a single time. Material: PBMCs. The receptor's source is a man aged 40-55 years in good health and CMV-seronegative.

This CDR3 reads CASRLGSGRSYEQYF. DNA of the CDR3: TGTGCCAGCAGATTGGGTAGCGGGAGGTCCTACGAGCAGTACTTC. J is TRBJ2-7 and V is TRBV5-4, with 10 nucleotides matching TRBD2. The CDR3 is 15 residues long. CDR1 is SGHNT and CDR2 is YYREEE in the germline V gene (reference sequence).